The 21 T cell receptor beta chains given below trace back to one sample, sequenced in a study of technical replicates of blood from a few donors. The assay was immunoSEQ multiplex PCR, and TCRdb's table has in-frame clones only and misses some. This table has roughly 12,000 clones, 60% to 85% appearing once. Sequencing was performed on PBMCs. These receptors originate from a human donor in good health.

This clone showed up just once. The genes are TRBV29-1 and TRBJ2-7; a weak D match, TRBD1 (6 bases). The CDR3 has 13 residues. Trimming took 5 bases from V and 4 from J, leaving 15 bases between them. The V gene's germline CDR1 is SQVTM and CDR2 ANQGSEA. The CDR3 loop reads CSVLTGSLYEQYF. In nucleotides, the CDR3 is TGCAGCGTTCTCACAGGGTCTTTATACGAGCAGTACTTC.

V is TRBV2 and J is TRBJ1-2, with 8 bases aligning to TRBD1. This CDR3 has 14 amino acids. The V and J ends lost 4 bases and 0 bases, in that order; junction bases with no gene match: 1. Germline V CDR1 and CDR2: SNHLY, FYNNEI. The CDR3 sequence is CASSGDRTNYGYTF. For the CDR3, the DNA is TGTGCCAGCAGTGGGGACAGGACTAACTATGGCTACACCTTC.

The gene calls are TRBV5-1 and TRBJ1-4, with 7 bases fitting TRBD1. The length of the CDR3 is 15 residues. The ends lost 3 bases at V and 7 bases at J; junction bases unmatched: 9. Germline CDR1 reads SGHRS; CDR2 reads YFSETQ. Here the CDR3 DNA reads TGCGCCAGCAGCTATAGGACAGGAGGTGGTGAAAAACTGTTTTTT. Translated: CASSYRTGGGEKLFF.

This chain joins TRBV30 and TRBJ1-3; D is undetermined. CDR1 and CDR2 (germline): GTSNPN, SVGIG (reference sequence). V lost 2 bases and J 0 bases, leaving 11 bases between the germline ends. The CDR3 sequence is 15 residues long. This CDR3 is CAWSKILNSGNTIYF. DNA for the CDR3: TGTGCCTGGAGTAAAATATTAAACTCTGGAAACACCATATATTTT. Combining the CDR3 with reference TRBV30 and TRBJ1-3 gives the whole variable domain SQTIHQWPATLVQPVGSPLSLECTVEGTSNPNLYWYRQAAGRGLQLLFYSVGIGQISSEVPQNLSASRPQDRQFILSSKKLLLSDSGFYLCAWSKILNSGNTIYFGEGSWLTVV.

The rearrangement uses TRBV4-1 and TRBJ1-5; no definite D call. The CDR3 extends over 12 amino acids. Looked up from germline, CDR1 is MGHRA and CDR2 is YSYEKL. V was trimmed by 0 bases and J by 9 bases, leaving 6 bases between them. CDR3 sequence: CASSQEAGPQHF. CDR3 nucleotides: TGCGCCAGCAGCCAAGAAGCGGGGCCCCAGCATTTT.

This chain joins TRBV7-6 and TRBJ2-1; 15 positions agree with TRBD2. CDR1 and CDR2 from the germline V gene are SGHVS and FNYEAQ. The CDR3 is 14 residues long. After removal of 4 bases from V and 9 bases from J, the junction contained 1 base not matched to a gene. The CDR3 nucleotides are TGTGCCAGCAGCTCGGGACTAGCGGGGGGTGAGCAGTTCTTC. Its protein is CASSSGLAGGEQFF.

For the CDR3, the DNA is TGTGCCAGCAGTTCGACAGGGGAAGGCAACTATGGCTACACCTTC. Translated: CASSSTGEGNYGYTF. This chain links TRBV28 with TRBJ1-2, with 8 bases identical to TRBD1. Germline V lookup: CDR1 MDHEN, CDR2 SYDVKM. The length of the CDR3 is 15 residues. V was clipped by 4 bases and J by 2 bases; unmatched bases: 6.

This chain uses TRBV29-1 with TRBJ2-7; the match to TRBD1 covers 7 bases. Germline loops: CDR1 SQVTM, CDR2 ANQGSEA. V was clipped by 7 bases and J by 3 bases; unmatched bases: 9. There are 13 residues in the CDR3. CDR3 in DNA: TGCAGCGCAAAATTCGGGACAGACTACGAGCAGTACTTC. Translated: CSAKFGTDYEQYF.

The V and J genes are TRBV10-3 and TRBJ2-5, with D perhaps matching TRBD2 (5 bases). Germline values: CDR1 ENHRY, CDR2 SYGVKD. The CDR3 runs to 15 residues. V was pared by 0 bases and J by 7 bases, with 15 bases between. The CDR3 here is CAISESNGPAGTQYF. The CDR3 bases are TGTGCCATCAGTGAGTCTAATGGCCCGGCGGGGACCCAGTACTTC.

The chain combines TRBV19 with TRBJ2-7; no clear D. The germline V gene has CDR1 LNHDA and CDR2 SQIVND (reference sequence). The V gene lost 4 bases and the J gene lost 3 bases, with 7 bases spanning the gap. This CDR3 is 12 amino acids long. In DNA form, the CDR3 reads TGTGCCAGTAGTACAACAAGCTACGAGCAGTACTTC. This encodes CASSTTSYEQYF.

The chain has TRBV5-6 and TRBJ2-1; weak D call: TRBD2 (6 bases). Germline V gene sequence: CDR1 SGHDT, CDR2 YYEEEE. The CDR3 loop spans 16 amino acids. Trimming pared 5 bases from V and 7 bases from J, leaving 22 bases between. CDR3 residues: CASSRRLAPGGNEQFF. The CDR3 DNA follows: TGTGCCAGCAGTCGAAGGCTAGCGCCAGGAGGAAATGAGCAGTTCTTC.

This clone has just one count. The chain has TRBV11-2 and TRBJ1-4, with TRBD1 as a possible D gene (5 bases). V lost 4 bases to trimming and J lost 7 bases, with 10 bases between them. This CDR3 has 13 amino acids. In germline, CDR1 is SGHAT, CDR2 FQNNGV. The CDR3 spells CASSSGDGEKLFF. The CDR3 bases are TGTGCCAGCAGCTCGGGGGATGGTGAAAAACTGTTTTTT.

For the CDR3, the DNA is TGTGCCAGCAGTGTAGGGGACTACTCAACAGAGCAGTTCTTC. Its translation is CASSVGDYSTEQFF. This chain uses TRBV27 with TRBJ2-1; 7 bases are a match to TRBD2. Germline V lookup: CDR1 MNHEY, CDR2 SMNVEV (reference sequence). This CDR3 region has 14 residues. V gave up 5 bases and J gave up 10 bases; unmatched junction bases: 11.

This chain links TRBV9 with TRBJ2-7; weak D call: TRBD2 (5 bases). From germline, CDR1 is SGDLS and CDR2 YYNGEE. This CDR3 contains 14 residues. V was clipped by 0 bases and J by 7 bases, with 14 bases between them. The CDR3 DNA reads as TGTGCCAGCAGCGTAGCTAGCACAGAGGGAGAGCAGTACTTC. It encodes CASSVASTEGEQYF.

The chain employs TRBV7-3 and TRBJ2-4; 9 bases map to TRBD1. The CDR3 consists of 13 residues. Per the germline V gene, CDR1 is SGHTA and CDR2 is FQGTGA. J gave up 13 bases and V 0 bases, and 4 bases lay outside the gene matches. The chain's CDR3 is CASSLTGQGAQYF. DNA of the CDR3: TGTGCCAGCAGCTTAACGGGACAGGGAGCCCAGTACTTC.

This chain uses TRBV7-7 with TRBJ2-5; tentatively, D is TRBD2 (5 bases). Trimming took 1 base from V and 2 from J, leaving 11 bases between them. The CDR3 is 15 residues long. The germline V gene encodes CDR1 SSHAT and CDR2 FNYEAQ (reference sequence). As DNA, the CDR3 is TGTGCCAGCAGCTTAGACGGGATGGGGCAAGAGACCCAGTACTTC. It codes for CASSLDGMGQETQYF.

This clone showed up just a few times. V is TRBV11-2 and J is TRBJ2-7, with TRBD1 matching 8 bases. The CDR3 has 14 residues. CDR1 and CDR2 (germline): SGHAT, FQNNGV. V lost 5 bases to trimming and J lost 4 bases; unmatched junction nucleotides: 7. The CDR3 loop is CASSTTGAVYEQYF. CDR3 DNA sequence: TGTGCCAGCAGCACGACAGGGGCGGTTTACGAGCAGTACTTC.

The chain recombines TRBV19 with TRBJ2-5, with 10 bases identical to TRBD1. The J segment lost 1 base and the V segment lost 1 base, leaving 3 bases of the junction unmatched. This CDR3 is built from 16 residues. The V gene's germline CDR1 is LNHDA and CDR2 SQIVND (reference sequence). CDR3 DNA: TGTGCCAGTAGTATAGGGGGGACAGGGGCCCAAGAGACCCAGTACTTC. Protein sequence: CASSIGGTGAQETQYF.

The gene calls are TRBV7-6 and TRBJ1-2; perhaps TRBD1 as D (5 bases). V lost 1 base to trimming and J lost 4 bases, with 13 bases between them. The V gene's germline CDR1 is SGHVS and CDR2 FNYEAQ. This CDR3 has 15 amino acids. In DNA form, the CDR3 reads TGTGCCAGCAGCTTAGAATTGGGGGGTGTCTATGGCTACACCTTC. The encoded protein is CASSLELGGVYGYTF.

CDR3: CASSDGQGAFEAFF. In DNA form, the CDR3 reads TGTGCCAGTAGTGATGGACAGGGGGCCTTTGAAGCTTTCTTT. The chain links TRBV19 to TRBJ1-1; 11 nucleotides agree with TRBD1. V gave up 5 bases and J gave up 7 bases; unmatched junction bases: 6. CDR1 LNHDA and CDR2 SQIVND come from the germline V gene (reference sequence). This CDR3 comprises 14 residues.

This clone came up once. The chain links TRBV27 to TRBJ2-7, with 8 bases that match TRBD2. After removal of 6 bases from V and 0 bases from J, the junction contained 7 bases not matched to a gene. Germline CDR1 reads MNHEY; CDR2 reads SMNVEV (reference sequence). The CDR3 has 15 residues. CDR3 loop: CASRLWSGSSYEQYF. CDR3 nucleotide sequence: TGTGCCAGCAGGTTGTGGAGCGGGAGCTCCTACGAGCAGTACTTC.